This entry concerns a single T cell receptor beta chain. What it binds is unknown. This specimen comes from a study of cytomegalovirus exposure and HLA in healthy donors. Study at large: Among roughly 190 million T cells, an earlier analysis found 117 million unique TCR beta sequences.

This PCR relied on a set of 60 Vbeta primers and 13 Jbeta primers. Libraries were prepared by immunoSEQ multiplex PCR; TCRdb keeps only in-frame clonotypes and omits some of them. Recorded for this sample: around 55,000 clones. Germline CDR1 LNHDA, CDR2 SQIVND (reference sequence). This CDR3 has 17 amino acids. V gave up 9 bases and J gave up 3 bases; unmatched junction bases: 20. General study points: Further analysis, carried out later, found HLA-associated TCR beta chains more clonally expanded than equally common other chains.

The rearrangement links TRBV19 to TRBJ2-7; 7 bases align to TRBD2. The TCR was taken from a man aged 50 to 60 in good health and CMV-seropositive. Sequencing used PBMCs. The chain's CDR3 is CARTPGGGLPYNYEQYF. The CDR3 DNA follows: TGTGCCAGGACCCCGGGGGGAGGCCTTCCCTACAACTACGAGCAGTACTTC.